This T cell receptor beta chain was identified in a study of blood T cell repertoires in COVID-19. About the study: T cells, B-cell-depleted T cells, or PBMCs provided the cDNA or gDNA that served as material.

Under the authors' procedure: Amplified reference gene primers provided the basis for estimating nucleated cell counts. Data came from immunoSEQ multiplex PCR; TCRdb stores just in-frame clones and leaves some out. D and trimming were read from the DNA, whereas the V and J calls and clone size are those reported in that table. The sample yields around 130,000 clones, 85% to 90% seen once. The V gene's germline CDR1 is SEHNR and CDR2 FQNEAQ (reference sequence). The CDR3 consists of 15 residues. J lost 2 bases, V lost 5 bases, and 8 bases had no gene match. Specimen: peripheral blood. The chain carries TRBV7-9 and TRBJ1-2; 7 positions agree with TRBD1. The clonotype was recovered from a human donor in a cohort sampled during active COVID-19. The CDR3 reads CASSPSGQFNYGYTF. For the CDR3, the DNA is TGTGCCAGCAGCCCGTCGGGACAGTTCAACTATGGCTACACCTTC.